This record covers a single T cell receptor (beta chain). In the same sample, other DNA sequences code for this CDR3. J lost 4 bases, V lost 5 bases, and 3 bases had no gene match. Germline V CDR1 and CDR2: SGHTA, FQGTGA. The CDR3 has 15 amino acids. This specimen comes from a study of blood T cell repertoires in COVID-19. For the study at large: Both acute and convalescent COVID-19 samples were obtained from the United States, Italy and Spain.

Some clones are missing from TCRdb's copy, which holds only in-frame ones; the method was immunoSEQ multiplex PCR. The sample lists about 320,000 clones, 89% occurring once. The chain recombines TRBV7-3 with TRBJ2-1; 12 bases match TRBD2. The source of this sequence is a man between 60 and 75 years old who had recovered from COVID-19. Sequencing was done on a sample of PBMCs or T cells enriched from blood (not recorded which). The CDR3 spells CASSPTSGSYNEQFF. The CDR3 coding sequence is TGTGCCAGCAGCCCGACTAGCGGGAGTTACAATGAGCAGTTCTTC.